Sequencing of this T cell receptor (beta chain) was carried out in a study of blood T cells in healthy people across ages. Study-wide findings and caveats: Naive T cell percentage showed a strong correlation with the diversity of TCR beta.

Regarding this clonotype: Its specificity is unknown. One junction end disagrees with the germline gene, perhaps due to a read error.

Primers used in a second PCR of about 7 to 11 cycles were a sample-barcoded 5' primer and a J-beta primer mix. One entry per CDR3 protein results from TCRdb running MiXCR on the 5' RACE reads. There are roughly 570,000 distinct CDR3 sequences in the sample; approximately 27% occur only once, and about 18% lies in the top ten. The CDR3 runs 12 residues. Germline V CDR1 and CDR2: SQVTM, ANQGSEA. Material for sequencing was blood. The genes are TRBV29-1 and TRBJ2-3; D might be TRBD2 (6 bases). This TCR was sampled from a woman in her 70s in good health. For the CDR3, the DNA is TGCAGCGTTGAGGGGAGGTCAGATACGAAGTATTTT. Translation gives CSVEGRSDTKYF.